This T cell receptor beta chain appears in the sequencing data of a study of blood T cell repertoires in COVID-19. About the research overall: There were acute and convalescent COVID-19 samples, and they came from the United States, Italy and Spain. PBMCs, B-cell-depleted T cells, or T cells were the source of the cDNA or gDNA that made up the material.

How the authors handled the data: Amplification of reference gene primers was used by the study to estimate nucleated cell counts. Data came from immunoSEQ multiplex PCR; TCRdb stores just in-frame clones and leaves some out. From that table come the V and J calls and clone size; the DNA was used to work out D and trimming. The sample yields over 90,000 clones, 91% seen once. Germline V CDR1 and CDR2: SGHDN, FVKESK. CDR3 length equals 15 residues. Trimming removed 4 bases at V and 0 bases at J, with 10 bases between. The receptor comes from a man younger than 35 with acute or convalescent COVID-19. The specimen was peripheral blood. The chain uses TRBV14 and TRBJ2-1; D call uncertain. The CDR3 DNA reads TGTGCCAGCAGCCGACTTTCCAGCTCCTACAATGAGCAGTTCTTC. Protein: CASSRLSSSYNEQFF.